The 3 T cell receptor beta chains in this list originate from one sample, sequenced in a study of T cell changes during pregnancy in multiple sclerosis. Sequenced by immunoSEQ multiplex PCR; TCRdb stores in-frame clones only, minus some. The sample yields about 80,000 clones, approximately 91% seen once. The sequencing used peripheral blood, collected before pregnancy. These receptors were taken from a female donor with multiple sclerosis, enrolled in a pregnancy study.

Concerning this clone itself: The junction departs from the called germline gene at one end, perhaps through a read error. The chain has TRBV5-1 and TRBJ1-3, with D perhaps matching TRBD1 (6 bases). Germline CDR1 SGHRS, CDR2 YFSETQ. The CDR3 loop spans 16 amino acids. In nucleotides, the CDR3 is TGCGCCAGCAGTTTGGACAGTGGGTACTCTGGAAACACCATATATTTT. Translating it yields CASSLDSGYSGNTIYF. The full variable domain, its missing parts supplied by reference TRBV5-1 and TRBJ1-3, is KAGVTQTPRYLIKTRGQQVTLSCSPISGHRSVSWYQQTPGQGLQFLFEYFSETQRNKGNFPGRFSGRQFSNSRSEMNVSTLELGDSALYLCASSLDSGYSGNTIYFGEGSWLTVV.

The genes are TRBV6-6 and TRBJ1-2; 8 bases align to TRBD1. The CDR3 is made up of 14 amino acids. The ends lost 4 bases at V and 8 bases at J; junction bases unmatched: 9. The V gene's germline CDR1 is MNHNY and CDR2 SVGAGI (reference sequence). CDR3 sequence: CASSSLWTGNGYTF. The CDR3 DNA follows: TGTGCCAGCAGTTCTCTGTGGACAGGGAACGGCTACACCTTC.

The gene calls are TRBV6-5 and TRBJ1-2, with D maybe TRBD1 (5 bases). This CDR3 has 12 residues. The V gene lost 7 bases and the J gene lost 4 bases, with 10 bases spanning the gap. The V gene's germline CDR1 is MNHEY and CDR2 SVGAGI. The CDR3 spells CASTGGIYGYTF. The CDR3 DNA sequence: TGTGCCAGCACGGGGGGGATCTATGGCTACACCTTC.